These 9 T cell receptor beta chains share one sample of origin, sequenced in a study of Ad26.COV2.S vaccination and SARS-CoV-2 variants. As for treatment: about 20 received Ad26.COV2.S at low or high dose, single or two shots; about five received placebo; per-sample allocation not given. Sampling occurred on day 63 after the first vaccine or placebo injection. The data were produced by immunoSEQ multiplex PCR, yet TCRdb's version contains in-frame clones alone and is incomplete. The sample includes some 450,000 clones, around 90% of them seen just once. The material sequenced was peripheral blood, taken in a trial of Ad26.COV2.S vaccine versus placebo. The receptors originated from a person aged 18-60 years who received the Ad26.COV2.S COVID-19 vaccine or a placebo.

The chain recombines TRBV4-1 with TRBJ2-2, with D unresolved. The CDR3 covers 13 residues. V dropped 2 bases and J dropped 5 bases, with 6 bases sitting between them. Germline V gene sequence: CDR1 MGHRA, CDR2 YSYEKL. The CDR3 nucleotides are TGCGCCAGCAGCCAACACTGGACCGGGGAGCTGTTTTTT. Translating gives CASSQHWTGELFF.

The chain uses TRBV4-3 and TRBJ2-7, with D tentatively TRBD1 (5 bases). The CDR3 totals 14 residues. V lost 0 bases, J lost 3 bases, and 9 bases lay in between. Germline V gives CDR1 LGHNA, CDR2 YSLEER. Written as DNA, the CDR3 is TGCGCCAGCAGCCAAGAGGGGCAAATCTACGAGCAGTACTTC. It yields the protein CASSQEGQIYEQYF.

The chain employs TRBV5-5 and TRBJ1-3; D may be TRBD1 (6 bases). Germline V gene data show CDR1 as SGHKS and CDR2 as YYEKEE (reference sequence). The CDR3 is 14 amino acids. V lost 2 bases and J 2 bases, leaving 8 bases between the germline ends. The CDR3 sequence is CASSFRGPGNTIYF. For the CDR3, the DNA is TGTGCCAGCAGCTTCAGGGGTCCTGGAAACACCATATATTTT.

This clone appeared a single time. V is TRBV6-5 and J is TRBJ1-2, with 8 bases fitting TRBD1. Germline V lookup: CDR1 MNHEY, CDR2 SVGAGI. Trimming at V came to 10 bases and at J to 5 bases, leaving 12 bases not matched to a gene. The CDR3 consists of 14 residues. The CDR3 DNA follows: TGTGCCACGTACCGGACAGGGTATAATTATGGCTACACCTTC. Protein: CATYRTGYNYGYTF.

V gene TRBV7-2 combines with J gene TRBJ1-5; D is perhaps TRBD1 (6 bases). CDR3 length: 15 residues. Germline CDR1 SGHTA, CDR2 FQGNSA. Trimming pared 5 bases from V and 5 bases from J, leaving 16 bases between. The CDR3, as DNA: TGTGCCAGCAGCCCGACAGGTGGTCGGGATCAGCCCCAGCATTTT. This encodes CASSPTGGRDQPQHF.

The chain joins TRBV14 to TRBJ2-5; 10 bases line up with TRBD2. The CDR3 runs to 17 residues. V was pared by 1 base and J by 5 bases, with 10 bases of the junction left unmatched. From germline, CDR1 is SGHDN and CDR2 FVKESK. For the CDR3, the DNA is TGTGCCAGCAGCCAAGCGAGGCTAGCGGGAGAAACGGAGACCCAGTACTTC. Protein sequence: CASSQARLAGETETQYF.

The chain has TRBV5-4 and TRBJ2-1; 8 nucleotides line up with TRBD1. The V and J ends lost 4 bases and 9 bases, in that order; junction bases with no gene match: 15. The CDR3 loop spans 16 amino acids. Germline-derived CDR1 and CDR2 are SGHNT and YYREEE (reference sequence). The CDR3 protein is CASSRGQGPLNGEQFF. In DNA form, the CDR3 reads TGTGCCAGCAGCCGCGGACAGGGACCTCTGAATGGTGAGCAGTTCTTC.

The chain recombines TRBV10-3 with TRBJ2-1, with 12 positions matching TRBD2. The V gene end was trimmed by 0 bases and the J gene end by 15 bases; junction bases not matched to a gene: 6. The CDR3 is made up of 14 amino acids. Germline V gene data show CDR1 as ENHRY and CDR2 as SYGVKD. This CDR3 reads CAISESTLAGGWFF. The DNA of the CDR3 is TGTGCCATCAGTGAGTCGACCCTAGCGGGAGGGTGGTTCTTC.

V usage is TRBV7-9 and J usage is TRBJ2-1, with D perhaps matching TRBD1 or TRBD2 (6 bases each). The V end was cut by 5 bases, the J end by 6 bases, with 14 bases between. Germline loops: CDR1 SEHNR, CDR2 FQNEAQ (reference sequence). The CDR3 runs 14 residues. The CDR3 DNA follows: TGTGCCAGCAGCCCGAGCGGAGGGGGCAATGAGCAGTTCTTC. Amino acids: CASSPSGGGNEQFF.